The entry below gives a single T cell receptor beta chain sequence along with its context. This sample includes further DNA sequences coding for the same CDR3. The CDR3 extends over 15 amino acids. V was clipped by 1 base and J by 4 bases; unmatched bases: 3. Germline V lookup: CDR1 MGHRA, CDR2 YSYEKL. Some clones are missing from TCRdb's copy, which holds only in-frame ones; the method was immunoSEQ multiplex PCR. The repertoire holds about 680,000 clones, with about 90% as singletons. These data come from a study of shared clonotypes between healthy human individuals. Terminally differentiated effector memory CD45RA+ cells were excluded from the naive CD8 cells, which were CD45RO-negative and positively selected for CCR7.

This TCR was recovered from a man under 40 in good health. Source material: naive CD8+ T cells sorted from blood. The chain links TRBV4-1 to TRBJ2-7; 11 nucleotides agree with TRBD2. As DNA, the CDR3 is TGCGCCAGCAGCCAAGGGCTAGCGGGAGGTTACGAGCAGTACTTC. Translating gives CASSQGLAGGYEQYF.